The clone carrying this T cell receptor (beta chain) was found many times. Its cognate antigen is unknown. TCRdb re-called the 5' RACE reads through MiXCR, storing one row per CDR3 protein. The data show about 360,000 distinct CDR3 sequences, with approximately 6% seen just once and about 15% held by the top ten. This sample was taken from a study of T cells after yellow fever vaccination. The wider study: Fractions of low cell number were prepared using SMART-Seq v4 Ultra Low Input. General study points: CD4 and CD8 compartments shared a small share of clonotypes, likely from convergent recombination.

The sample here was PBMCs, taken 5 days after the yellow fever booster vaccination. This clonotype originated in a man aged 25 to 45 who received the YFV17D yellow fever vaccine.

CDR3 amino acids: CASSLGGTETQYF. CDR3 nucleotides: TGCGCCAGCAGCTTGGGAGGGACCGAGACCCAGTACTTC. The chain recombines TRBV5-1 with TRBJ2-5; D possibly uses TRBD1 or TRBD2 (5 bases each). The length of the CDR3 is 13 residues. V lost 0 bases and J 5 bases, leaving 8 bases between the germline ends. The germline V gene has CDR1 SGHRS and CDR2 YFSETQ.